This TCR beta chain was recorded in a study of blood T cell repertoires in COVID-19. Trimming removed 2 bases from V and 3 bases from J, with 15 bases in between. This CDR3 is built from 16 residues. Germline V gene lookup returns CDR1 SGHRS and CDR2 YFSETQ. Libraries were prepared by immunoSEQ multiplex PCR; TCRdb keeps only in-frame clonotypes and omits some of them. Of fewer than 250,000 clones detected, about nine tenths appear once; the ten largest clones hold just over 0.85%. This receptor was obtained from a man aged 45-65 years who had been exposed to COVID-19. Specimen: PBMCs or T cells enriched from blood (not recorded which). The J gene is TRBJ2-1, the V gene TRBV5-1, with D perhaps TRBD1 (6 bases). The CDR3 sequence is CASSFSPGTYYNEQFF. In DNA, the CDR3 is TGCGCCAGCAGCTTTTCTCCAGGGACATACTACAATGAGCAGTTCTTC.